This T cell receptor beta chain comes out of a study of blood T cell repertoires in COVID-19. The overall study: PBMCs, B-cell-depleted T cells, or T cells provided the cDNA or gDNA that made up the material.

This CDR3 spans 14 amino acids. Per germline, CDR1 SGHVS and CDR2 FQNEAQ. V lost 5 bases to trimming and J lost 5 bases, with 12 bases between them. Profiled with immunoSEQ multiplex PCR; TCRdb holds only in-frame clones, not every one. The data show tens of thousands of clones, about 83% seen once. V is TRBV7-8 and J is TRBJ1-4, with D unclear. The clonotype comes from a man aged 80 or over with active or convalescent COVID-19. Material: peripheral blood. As DNA, the CDR3 is TGTGCCAGCAGCACAGACACATTCAATGAAAAACTGTTTTTT. Protein product: CASSTDTFNEKLFF.